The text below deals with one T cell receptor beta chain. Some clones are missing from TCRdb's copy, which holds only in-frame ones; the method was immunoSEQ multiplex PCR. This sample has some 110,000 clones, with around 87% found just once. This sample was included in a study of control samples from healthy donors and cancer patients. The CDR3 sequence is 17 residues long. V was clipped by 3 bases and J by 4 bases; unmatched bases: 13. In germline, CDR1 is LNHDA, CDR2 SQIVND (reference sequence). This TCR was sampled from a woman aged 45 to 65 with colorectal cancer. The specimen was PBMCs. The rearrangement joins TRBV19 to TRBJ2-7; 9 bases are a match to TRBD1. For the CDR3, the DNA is TGTGCCAGTAGTATGGATTCAATGGGACAGGGAAGGTACGAGCAGTACTTC. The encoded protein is CASSMDSMGQGRYEQYF.